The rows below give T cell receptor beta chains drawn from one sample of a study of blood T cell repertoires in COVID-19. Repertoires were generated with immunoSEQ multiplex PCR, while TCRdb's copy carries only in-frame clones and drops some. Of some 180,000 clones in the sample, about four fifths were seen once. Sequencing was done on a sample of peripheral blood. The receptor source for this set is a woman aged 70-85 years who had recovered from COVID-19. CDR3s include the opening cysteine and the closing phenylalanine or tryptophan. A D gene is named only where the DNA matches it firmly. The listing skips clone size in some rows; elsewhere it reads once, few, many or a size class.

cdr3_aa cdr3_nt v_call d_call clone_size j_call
CASHPGGSSYEQYF TGTGCCAGCCACCCGGGTGGTAGCTCCTACGAGCAGTACTTC TRBV6-5 . . TRBJ2-7
CASSSGSGFMANEKLFF TGTGCCAGCAGTTCAGGCAGTGGGTTTATGGCTAATGAAAAACTGTTTTTT TRBV27 . . TRBJ1-4
CASRPGTGSYEQYF TGTGCCAGCAGGCCCGGGACAGGGTCCTACGAGCAGTACTTC TRBV2 TRBD1 . TRBJ2-7
CASSRPGAPPEQYF TGTGCCAGCAGCCGTCCTGGGGCTCCCCCCGAGCAGTACTTC TRBV3-1/TRBV3-2 . once TRBJ2-7
CSAGLNSPLHF TGCAGTGCGGGACTTAATTCACCCCTCCACTTT TRBV20-1 . . TRBJ1-6
CASSLGTVYGYTF TGTGCCAGCAGTTTAGGGACAGTCTATGGCTACACCTTC TRBV28 TRBD1 . TRBJ1-2
CAITEREGALYPRYNEQFF TGTGCCATCACGGAACGGGAGGGGGCCCTCTACCCCCGCTACAATGAGCAGTTCTTC TRBV10-3 . . TRBJ2-1
CASGGPGGEAFF TGTGCCAGCGGGGGGCCAGGGGGTGAAGCTTTCTTT TRBV28 TRBD1 . TRBJ1-1
CASSPPGGTVHNEQFF TGTGCCAGCTCACCCCCCGGAGGGACAGTTCACAATGAGCAGTTCTTC TRBV18 . . TRBJ2-1
CASSPQRNSNQPQHF TGTGCCAGCAGTCCACAGAGAAATAGCAATCAGCCCCAGCATTTT TRBV2 . few TRBJ1-5
CASSRVGNTIYF TGTGCCAGCTCCCGGGTCGGGAACACCATATATTTT TRBV18 . . TRBJ1-3
CASNNIKNTGELFF TGTGCCAGCAACAATATTAAGAACACCGGGGAGCTGTTTTTT TRBV6-5 . . TRBJ2-2
CASSQDRGYGYTF TGCGCCAGCAGCCAAGATAGAGGCTATGGCTACACCTTC TRBV4-1 . . TRBJ1-2
CASSQTPTIPSYGYTF TGCGCCAGCAGCCAGACCCCGACTATCCCCTCTTATGGCTACACCTTC TRBV5-1 . . TRBJ1-2
CASSHGLAGRYNEQFF TGCGCCAGCAGCCACGGACTAGCGGGTCGCTACAATGAGCAGTTCTTC TRBV5-1 TRBD2 . TRBJ2-1
CASSERGDRELNYGYTF TGTGCCAGCAGCGAACGGGGGGACAGGGAACTAAACTATGGCTACACCTTC TRBV5-5 TRBD1 . TRBJ1-2
CASNRGGGLETQYF TGTGCCAGCAACAGAGGGGGGGGGTTGGAGACCCAGTACTTC TRBV6-5 . . TRBJ2-5
CASSQGQSDQPQHF TGTGCCAGCAGCCAGGGACAGTCGGATCAGCCCCAGCATTTT TRBV4-2 TRBD1 . TRBJ1-5
CAISVRNPTGIYNEQFF TGTGCCATCAGTGTGCGAAATCCGACAGGCATCTACAATGAGCAGTTCTTC TRBV10-3 . . TRBJ2-1
CASSIQQGYEQYF TGTGCCAGCAGCATCCAACAGGGCTACGAGCAGTACTTC TRBV7-9 . . TRBJ2-7
CAWSRRGGEKLFF TGTGCCTGGAGCCGCCGGGGGGGTGAAAAACTGTTTTTT TRBV30 . once TRBJ1-4
CASSLGGADTQYF TGCGCCAGCAGCTTGGGTGGGGCCGATACGCAGTATTTT TRBV5-1 . . TRBJ2-3
CASRGGSPYNEQFF TGTGCCAGCAGGGGCGGGAGCCCCTACAATGAGCAGTTCTTC TRBV11-1 TRBD2 . TRBJ2-1
CASSPRQGVTEAFF TGTGCCAGCTCACCTAGACAGGGAGTTACTGAAGCTTTCTTT TRBV18 TRBD1 few TRBJ1-1
CASSPRRAGGLDTQYF TGTGCCAGCTCACCCCGACGGGCGGGAGGTTTAGATACGCAGTATTTT TRBV18 TRBD2 . TRBJ2-3
CASRTTGGELYEQYF TGTGCCAGCAGAACCACAGGGGGCGAACTCTACGAGCAGTACTTC TRBV7-3 TRBD1 . TRBJ2-7
CSVEHRGSPNTEAFF TGCAGCGTTGAGCATAGGGGCAGCCCGAACACTGAAGCTTTCTTT TRBV29-1 . . TRBJ1-1
CASTNRVSNTEAFF TGTGCCAGCACCAACAGGGTGTCGAACACTGAAGCTTTCTTT TRBV6-5 . . TRBJ1-1
CASSLGSANNEQFF TGCGCCAGCAGCTTGGGTAGCGCCAACAATGAGCAGTTCTTC TRBV5-1 . once TRBJ2-1
CASSLAWTSGGTYEQYF TGCGCCAGCAGCTTGGCCTGGACTAGCGGGGGGACCTACGAGCAGTACTTC TRBV5-1 TRBD2 . TRBJ2-7
CSASWAGGPSNQPQHF TGCAGTGCTAGTTGGGCGGGGGGTCCGAGCAATCAGCCCCAGCATTTT TRBV20-1 . . TRBJ1-5
CASSDTGGAGNTEAFF TGTGCCAGCAGCGACACAGGGGGCGCGGGGAACACTGAAGCTTTCTTT TRBV9 TRBD1 . TRBJ1-1
CASSYEIAGGRDHYEQYF TGTGCCAGCAGTTACGAGATAGCGGGAGGCCGGGACCACTACGAGCAGTACTTC TRBV6-2/TRBV6-3 TRBD2 . TRBJ2-7
CASRPQGNYGYTF TGTGCCAGCAGGCCACAGGGGAACTATGGCTACACCTTC TRBV6-5 TRBD1 . TRBJ1-2
CASSRGTGKETQYF TGTGCCAGCAGTCGCGGGACAGGGAAAGAGACCCAGTACTTC TRBV6-5 TRBD1 . TRBJ2-5
CASSPGTPAWPPMGQYF TGTGCCAGCTCACCCGGGACTCCTGCCTGGCCCCCTATGGGGCAGTACTTC TRBV18 . . TRBJ2-7
CASSSPGLTDTQYF TGTGCCAGCAGTTCCCCGGGATTAACAGATACGCAGTATTTT TRBV6-5 . . TRBJ2-3
CASSLSWAGQETQYF TGTGCCAGCAGTTTATCGTGGGCCGGTCAAGAGACCCAGTACTTC TRBV27 . . TRBJ2-5
CASSLELEAFF TGTGCCAGCAGCTTGGAGCTTGAAGCTTTCTTT TRBV5-5 . once TRBJ1-1